This T cell receptor beta chain originates from a study of cytotoxic CD8 clonotypes in ibrutinib-treated CLL. In the study overall: Of a cohort that held roughly eleven relapsed/refractory and fewer than 16 treatment-naive patients, fewer than 18 were IGHV unmutated.

Sequencing was performed with immunoSEQ multiplex PCR; in TCRdb, only in-frame clones are kept and a portion is missing. The sample has about 97,000 clones; around 80% are singletons. Findings and caveats of the study: Public clonotypes were rare and shrank or held steady on treatment.

Trimming removed 2 bases at V and 3 bases at J, with 11 bases between. The length of the CDR3 is 14 residues. Germline V lookup: CDR1 SEHNR, CDR2 FQNEAQ (reference sequence). Concerning this clone itself: Its target is not known.

The genes are TRBV7-9 and TRBJ2-7; TRBD2 is a possible D gene (5 bases). This clonotype was sampled from a human donor with chronic lymphocytic leukemia. The material was PBMCs, obtained after 12 months of ibrutinib treatment. CDR3: CASSLSGINYEQYF. The CDR3 DNA follows: TGTGCCAGCAGCTTATCGGGGATTAACTACGAGCAGTACTTC.